The T cell receptor (beta chain) described here comes from a study of T cell responses to AZD1222 COVID-19 vaccine. Study details: Recipients boosted at about 4 weeks or about 12 weeks are pooled.

The CDR3 extends over 15 amino acids. Germline CDR1 reads SGHVS; CDR2 reads FNYEAQ. The ends were cut back, 1 base at V and 4 bases at J, with 14 bases in the middle. TCRdb's table, derived via immunoSEQ multiplex PCR, lists solely in-frame clones and lacks some. This sample has about 120,000 clones; roughly 89% occur once, and the top ten carry 12%. This specimen was peripheral blood, taken on day 0 of AZD1222 vaccination. The origin of this receptor is an adult in good health. The chain joins TRBV7-6 to TRBJ2-7; tentative D call: TRBD2 (6 bases). The CDR3 DNA reads TGTGCCAGCAGCTTAGGGGCGGGAACTCCTTACGAGCAGTACTTC. It yields the protein CASSLGAGTPYEQYF.